The 9 T cell receptor beta chains presented below share a single source sample, sequenced in a study of T cells in Graves' hyperthyroidism and ophthalmopathy. What was amplified from RNA transcripts were TCR beta CDR3 regions. HTBI primers were the set used in a first-round RT-PCR of the TCR CDR3. TCRdb re-called the multiplex PCR reads through MiXCR, storing one row per CDR3 protein. The profile shows 750,000 to 900,000 distinct CDR3 sequences, about two fifths of them singletons. Sequencing was done on a sample of blood. The receptors were gathered from a man aged 18 to 30 with Graves' hyperthyroidism.

About this clonotype: A much bigger clone sits one base away, suggesting this may be a read error. V is TRBV20-1 and J is TRBJ2-7; TRBD2 agrees at 10 bases. The germline V gene encodes CDR1 DFQATT and CDR2 SNEGSKA (reference sequence). V shed 3 bases and J 9 bases; nucleotides not matched to a gene: 11. The CDR3 totals 14 residues. For the CDR3, the DNA is TGCAGTGCTAGTGTTCCGGGACTAGCGAGGGGGCAGTACTTC. Its translation is CSASVPGLARGQYF.

This clonotype has a count of ten or more. V and J are TRBV29-1 and TRBJ2-7, with no clear D. CDR3 length equals 12 residues. Per the germline V gene, CDR1 is SQVTM and CDR2 is ANQGSEA. Trimming removed 4 bases at V and 2 bases at J, with 9 bases between. This CDR3 reads CSVGLGPYEQYF. The DNA for the CDR3 is TGCAGCGTTGGCTTGGGTCCCTACGAGCAGTACTTC.

This sequence joins TRBV14 and TRBJ2-3; D is uncertain. Germline CDR1 SGHDN, CDR2 FVKESK. This CDR3 is built from 16 residues. Trimming left V 0 bases short and J 2 bases short, with 12 bases between. The CDR3 sequence is CASSQDRLATTDTQYF. CDR3 coding DNA: TGTGCCAGCAGCCAAGATCGTCTTGCTACCACAGATACGCAGTATTTT. Variable domain in full (rest from reference TRBV14 and TRBJ2-3): EAGVTQFPSHSVIEKGQTVTLRCDPISGHDNLYWYRRVMGKEIKFLLHFVKESKQDESGMPNNRFLAERTGGTYSTLKVQPAELEDSGVYFCASSQDRLATTDTQYFGPGTRLTVL.

This clonotype occurred many times. The chain has TRBV20-1 and TRBJ2-7, with 9 nucleotides matching TRBD1. Germline V gene sequence: CDR1 DFQATT, CDR2 SNEGSKA (reference sequence). The CDR3 sequence is 16 residues long. J was trimmed by 2 bases and V by 3 bases; bases with no gene match: 11. This chain's CDR3 is CSASASGTGSTYEQYF. As DNA, the CDR3 is TGCAGTGCTAGCGCCAGCGGGACAGGGTCTACCTACGAGCAGTACTTC.

This clonotype was seen repeatedly, ten times or more. The V gene is TRBV15, the J gene TRBJ1-2, with TRBD1 identical over 9 bases. V lost 0 bases and J lost 4; bases outside the gene matches: 6. In germline, CDR1 is LNHNV, CDR2 YYDKDF (reference sequence). The CDR3 sequence is 16 residues long. The CDR3 DNA sequence: TGTGCCACCAGCAGAGATTTGGGGACAGGGCGCTATGGCTACACCTTC. Translated, it gives CATSRDLGTGRYGYTF.

This clonotype was detected a few times. This rearrangement joins TRBV19 to TRBJ1-2; D uncertain. The CDR3 extends over 11 amino acids. The germline CDR1 and CDR2 sequences are LNHDA and SQIVND (reference sequence). The CDR3 sequence is CAIRGMDGYTF. DNA for the CDR3: TGTGCTATCAGAGGTATGGATGGCTACACCTTC.

The sample holds one count of this clonotype. V gene TRBV10-3 combines with J gene TRBJ1-6, with 7 nucleotides matching TRBD1. Germline values: CDR1 ENHRY, CDR2 SYGVKD. The CDR3 length is 14 residues. The J segment lost 7 bases and the V segment lost 5 bases, leaving 5 bases of the junction unmatched. The CDR3 sequence: CAISQTGNNSPLHF. The DNA for the CDR3 is TGTGCCATCAGTCAGACAGGGAACAATTCACCCCTCCACTTT.

The J gene is TRBJ2-7, the V gene TRBV7-9; perhaps TRBD1 as D (5 bases). The germline V gene encodes CDR1 SEHNR and CDR2 FQNEAQ (reference sequence). V was shortened by 5 bases and J by 12 bases, with 20 bases between the two germline ends. The length of the CDR3 is 13 residues. CDR3 nucleotides: TGTGCCAGCAGCCAAGGTACAGGAGACGGCCTGTACTTC. Translating it yields CASSQGTGDGLYF.

This chain connects TRBV14 to TRBJ2-7; D not certain. Germline V gene lookup returns CDR1 SGHDN and CDR2 FVKESK. There are 12 residues in the CDR3. The V and J ends lost 2 bases and 5 bases respectively, with 7 bases between them. The CDR3 here is CASSQWAHEQYF. CDR3 nucleotides: TGTGCCAGCAGCCAATGGGCCCACGAGCAGTACTTC.